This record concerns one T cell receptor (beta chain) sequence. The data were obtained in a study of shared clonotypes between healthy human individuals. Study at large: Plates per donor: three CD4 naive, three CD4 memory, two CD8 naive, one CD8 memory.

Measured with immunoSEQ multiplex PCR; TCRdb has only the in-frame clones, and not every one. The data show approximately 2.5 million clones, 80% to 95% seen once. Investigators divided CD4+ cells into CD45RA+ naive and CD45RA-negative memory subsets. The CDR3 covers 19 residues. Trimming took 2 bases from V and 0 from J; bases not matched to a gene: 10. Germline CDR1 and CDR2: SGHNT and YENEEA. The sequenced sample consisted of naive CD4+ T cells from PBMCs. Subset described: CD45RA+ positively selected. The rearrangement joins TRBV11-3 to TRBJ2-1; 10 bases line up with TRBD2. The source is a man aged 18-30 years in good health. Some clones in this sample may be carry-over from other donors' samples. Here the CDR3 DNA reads TGTGCCAGCAGCTTAAGGACTAGCGGCAAAATGCCCTCCTACAATGAGCAGTTCTTC. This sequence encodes CASSLRTSGKMPSYNEQFF.